This entry concerns a single T cell receptor beta chain. Germline CDR1 and CDR2: MNHNY and SVGAGI (reference sequence). Between the trimmed V and J ends, which lost 5 bases and 7 bases, there was a span of 9 bases. The CDR3 is 11 residues long. Data came from immunoSEQ multiplex PCR; TCRdb stores just in-frame clones and leaves some out. This table holds about 16,000 clones, roughly two thirds found once. This sample is part of a study of neoadjuvant anti-PD-1 for oral cavity cancer. Patients were newly diagnosed with stage II-IVA oral cavity squamous cell carcinoma without prior systemic or radiation treatment. Patients had HPV-negative, locally advanced oral cavity squamous cell carcinoma. Blood cells were analyzed directly, without culture or expansion.

This specimen was PBMCs, taken before nivolumab (anti-PD-1) treatment. The chain employs TRBV6-6 and TRBJ2-7; D not certain. This receptor was identified in a person aged 35-80 years with oral cavity squamous cell carcinoma. CDR3 coding DNA: TGTGCCAGCAGTACCGTTGGGGAGCAGTACTTC. It codes for CASSTVGEQYF.